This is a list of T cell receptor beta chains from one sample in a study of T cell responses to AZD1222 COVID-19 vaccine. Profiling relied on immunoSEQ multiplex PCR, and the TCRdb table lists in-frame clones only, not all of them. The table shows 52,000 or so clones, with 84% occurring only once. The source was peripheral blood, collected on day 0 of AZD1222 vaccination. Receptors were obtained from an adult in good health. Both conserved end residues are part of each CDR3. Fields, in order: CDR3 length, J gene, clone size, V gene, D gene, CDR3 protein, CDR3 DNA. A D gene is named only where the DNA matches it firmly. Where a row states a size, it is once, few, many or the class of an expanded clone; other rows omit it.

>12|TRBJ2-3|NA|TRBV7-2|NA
CASSLTRDTQYF
TGTGCCAGCAGCTTAACGAGGGATACGCAGTATTTT
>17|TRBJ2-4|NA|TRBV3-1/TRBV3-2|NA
CASSQGGLEIAKNIQYF
TGTGCCAGCAGCCAAGGGGGGCTGGAAATAGCCAAAAACATTCAGTACTTC
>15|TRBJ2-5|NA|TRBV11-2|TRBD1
CASSYTGGRVETQYF
TGTGCCAGCAGCTACACAGGGGGGAGAGTGGAGACCCAGTACTTC
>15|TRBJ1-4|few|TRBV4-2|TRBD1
CASRPEGTGVEKLFF
TGTGCCAGCAGACCTGAGGGGACAGGTGTTGAAAAACTGTTTTTT
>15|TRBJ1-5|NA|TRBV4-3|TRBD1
CASSQGQGWNQPQHF
TGCGCCAGCAGCCAAGGACAGGGTTGGAATCAGCCCCAGCATTTT
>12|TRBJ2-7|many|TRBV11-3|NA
CASSFSAHEQYF
TGTGCCAGCAGCTTTTCCGCCCACGAGCAGTACTTC
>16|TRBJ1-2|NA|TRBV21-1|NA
CASTSQGGVLNYGYTF
TGTGCCAGCACCTCACAGGGGGGGGTCCTGAACTATGGCTACACCTTC
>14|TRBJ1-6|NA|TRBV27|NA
CASSPRDEATPLHF
TGTGCCAGCAGTCCCCGGGACGAAGCAACACCCCTCCACTTT
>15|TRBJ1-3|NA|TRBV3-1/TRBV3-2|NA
CASSAGNPSGNTIYF
TGTGCCAGCTCCGCCGGGAATCCCTCTGGAAACACCATATATTTT
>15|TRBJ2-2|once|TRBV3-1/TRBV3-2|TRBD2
CASRILAGKVGELFF
TGTGCCAGCAGAATACTAGCGGGCAAAGTAGGGGAGCTGTTTTTT
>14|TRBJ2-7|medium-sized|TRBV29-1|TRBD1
CSVDTGESNYEQYF
TGCAGCGTAGACACAGGGGAGAGTAACTACGAGCAGTACTTC
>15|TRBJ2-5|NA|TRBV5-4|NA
CASSLDPEGRETQYF
TGTGCCAGCAGCTTGGATCCCGAGGGACGGGAGACCCAGTACTTC
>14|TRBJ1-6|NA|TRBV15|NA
CATSREVSDSPLHF
TGTGCCACCAGCAGAGAAGTGTCGGATTCACCCCTCCACTTT
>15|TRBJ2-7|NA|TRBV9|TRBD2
CASSQTSGVTYEQYF
TGTGCCAGCAGCCAGACTAGCGGGGTAACCTACGAGCAGTACTTC
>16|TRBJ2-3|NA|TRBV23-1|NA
CASSQSGRPTTDTQYF
TGCGCCAGCAGTCAATCGGGGCGCCCCACCACAGATACGCAGTATTTT
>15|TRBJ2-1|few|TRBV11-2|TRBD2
CASSLQRESYNEQFF
TGTGCCAGCAGCTTACAGCGGGAGTCCTACAATGAGCAGTTCTTC
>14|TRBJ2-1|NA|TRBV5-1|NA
CASSLVSGGNEQFF
TGCGCCAGCAGCTTGGTTTCCGGGGGCAATGAGCAGTTCTTC
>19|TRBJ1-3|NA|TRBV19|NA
CASSIFQGTHFLVGNTIYF
TGTGCCAGTAGTATTTTCCAGGGAACACACTTTTTGGTAGGAAACACCATATATTTT
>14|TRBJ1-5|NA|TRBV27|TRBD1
CASRPTGINQPQHF
TGTGCCAGCAGACCGACAGGGATAAATCAGCCCCAGCATTTT
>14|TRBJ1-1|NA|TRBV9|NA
CASSVGTQNTEAFF
TGTGCCAGCAGCGTAGGGACTCAGAACACTGAAGCTTTCTTT
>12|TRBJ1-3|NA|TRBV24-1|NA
CATSAGGNTIYF
TGTGCCACCTCGGCTGGGGGAAACACCATATATTTT
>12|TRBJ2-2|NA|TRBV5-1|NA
CASIGGTGELFF
TGCGCCAGCATAGGGGGAACCGGGGAGCTGTTTTTT
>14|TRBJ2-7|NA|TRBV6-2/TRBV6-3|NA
CASSYVSGDYEQYF
TGTGCCAGCAGTTACGTTTCAGGGGACTACGAGCAGTACTTC
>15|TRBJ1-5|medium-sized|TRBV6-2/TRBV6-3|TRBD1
CASSYGRDSHQPQHF
TGTGCCAGCAGCTATGGGAGGGACAGCCATCAGCCCCAGCATTTT
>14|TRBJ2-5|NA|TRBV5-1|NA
CASSNGPAQETQYF
TGCGCCAGCAGCAACGGACCGGCCCAAGAGACCCAGTACTTC
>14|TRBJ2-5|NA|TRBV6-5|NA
CASTRGPTKETQYF
TGTGCCAGCACCCGGGGACCAACGAAAGAGACCCAGTACTTC
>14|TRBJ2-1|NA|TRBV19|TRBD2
CASSGAGLPGEQFF
TGTGCCAGTAGTGGAGCGGGATTACCGGGTGAGCAGTTCTTC
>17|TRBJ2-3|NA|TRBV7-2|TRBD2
CASSLGRGTSGIGVSYF
TGTGCCAGCAGCTTAGGACGAGGCACTAGCGGGATTGGTGTTTCGTATTTT
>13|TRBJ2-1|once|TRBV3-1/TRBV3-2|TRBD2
CASSQGREDEQFF
TGTGCCAGCAGCCAAGGACGGGAGGATGAGCAGTTCTTC
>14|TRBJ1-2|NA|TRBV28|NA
CASSIPDPNYGYTF
TGTGCCAGCAGTATACCGGACCCTAACTATGGCTACACCTTC
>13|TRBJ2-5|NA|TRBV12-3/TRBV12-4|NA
CASSFHNQETQYF
TGTGCCAGCAGTTTTCACAACCAAGAGACCCAGTACTTC
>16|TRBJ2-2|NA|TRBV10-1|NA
CASSERGVANTGELFF
TGCGCCAGCAGTGAGCGAGGTGTAGCGAACACCGGGGAGCTGTTTTTT
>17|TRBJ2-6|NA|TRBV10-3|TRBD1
CAISGSGTGVGANVLTF
TGTGCCATCAGTGGATCCGGGACAGGGGTTGGGGCCAACGTCCTGACTTTC
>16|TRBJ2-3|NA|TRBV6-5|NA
CASSYSFDRGADTQYF
TGTGCCAGCAGTTACTCCTTCGATCGGGGCGCAGATACGCAGTATTTT
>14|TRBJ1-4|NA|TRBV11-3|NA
CASSERGWGEKLFF
TGTGCCAGCAGCGAGAGGGGATGGGGAGAAAAACTGTTTTTT
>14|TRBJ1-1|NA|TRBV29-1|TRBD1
CSVESRGENTEAFF
TGCAGCGTTGAAAGCAGGGGGGAGAACACTGAAGCTTTCTTT
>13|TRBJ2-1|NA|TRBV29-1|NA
CSVAADSYNEQFF
TGCAGCGTTGCGGCGGACTCCTACAATGAGCAGTTCTTC
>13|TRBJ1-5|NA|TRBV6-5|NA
CATLLGASQPQHF
TGTGCCACCTTGCTCGGGGCAAGTCAGCCCCAGCATTTT
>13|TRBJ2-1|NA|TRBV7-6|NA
CASSLAGVTEQFF
TGTGCCAGCAGCTTAGCGGGCGTTACTGAGCAGTTCTTC
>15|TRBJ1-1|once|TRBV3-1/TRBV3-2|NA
CASSSLEGGNTEAFF
TGTGCCAGCAGCTCCCTGGAAGGGGGGAACACTGAAGCTTTCTTT
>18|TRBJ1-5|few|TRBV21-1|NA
CASSKEGAGTGVNQPQHF
TGTGCCAGCAGCAAAGAGGGGGCCGGGACAGGGGTCAATCAGCCCCAGCATTTT
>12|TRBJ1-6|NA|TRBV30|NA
CAWSLTIGPLHF
TGTGCCTGGAGTTTGACTATTGGACCCCTCCACTTT
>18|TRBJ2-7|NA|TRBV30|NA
CAWSVLAGGEGVSYEQYF
TGTGCCTGGAGTGTATTGGCAGGTGGAGAGGGAGTCTCCTACGAGCAGTACTTC
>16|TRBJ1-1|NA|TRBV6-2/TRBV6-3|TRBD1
CASSYIQTGKNTEAFF
TGTGCCAGCAGTTACATACAGACAGGGAAGAACACTGAAGCTTTCTTT
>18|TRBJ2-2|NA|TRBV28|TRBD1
CASSRSRDRFGGAGELFF
TGTGCCAGCAGTCGGTCCCGGGACAGGTTTGGTGGCGCCGGGGAGCTGTTTTTT
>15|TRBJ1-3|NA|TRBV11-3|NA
CASSLTSEEGNTIYF
TGTGCCAGCAGCTTAACGTCCGAAGAAGGAAACACCATATATTTT
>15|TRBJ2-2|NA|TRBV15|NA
CATSTGTENVGELFF
TGTGCCACCAGCACAGGGACCGAGAACGTAGGGGAGCTGTTTTTT